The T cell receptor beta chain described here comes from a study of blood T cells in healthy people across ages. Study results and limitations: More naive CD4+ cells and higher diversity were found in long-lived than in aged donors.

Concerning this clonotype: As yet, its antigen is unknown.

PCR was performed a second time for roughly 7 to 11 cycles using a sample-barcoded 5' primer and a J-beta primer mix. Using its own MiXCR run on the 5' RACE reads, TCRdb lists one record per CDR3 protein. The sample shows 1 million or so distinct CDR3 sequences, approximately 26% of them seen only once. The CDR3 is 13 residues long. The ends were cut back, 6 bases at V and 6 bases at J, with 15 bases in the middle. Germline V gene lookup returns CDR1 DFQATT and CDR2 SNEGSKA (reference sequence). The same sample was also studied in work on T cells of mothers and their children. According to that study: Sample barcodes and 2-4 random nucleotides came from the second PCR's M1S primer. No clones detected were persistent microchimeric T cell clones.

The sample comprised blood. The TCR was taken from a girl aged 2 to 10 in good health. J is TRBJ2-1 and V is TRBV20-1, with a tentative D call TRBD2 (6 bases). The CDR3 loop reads CSAGAGPINEQFF. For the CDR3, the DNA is TGCAGTGCGGGTGCGGGGCCCATCAATGAGCAGTTCTTC.